The 21 T cell receptor beta chains below were found in one sample sequenced in a study of T cell responses to AZD1222 COVID-19 vaccine. Sequencing used immunoSEQ multiplex PCR; TCRdb keeps in-frame clones, though not all of them. The table includes about 130,000 clones, 90% to 95% detected once. Sequenced here: peripheral blood, sampled 28 days after the second AZD1222 dose. All receptors come from an adult who received the AZD1222 COVID-19 vaccine.

The chain recombines TRBV19 with TRBJ1-2; a possible D gene is TRBD1 (6 bases). V was clipped by 7 bases and J by 2 bases, with 14 bases between them. Germline V gene data show CDR1 as LNHDA and CDR2 as SQIVND (reference sequence). The CDR3 is 14 residues long. The CDR3: CASTEGGGNYGYTF. The CDR3 nucleotides are TGTGCCAGTACGGAGGGGGGCGGCAACTATGGCTACACCTTC.

The sample holds one count of this clone. The J gene is TRBJ2-7, the V gene TRBV4-2, with D maybe TRBD2 (6 bases). V lost 1 base to trimming and J lost 5 bases, with 12 bases between them. Germline V gives CDR1 LGHNA, CDR2 YNFKEQ. This CDR3 contains 14 residues. CDR3 residues: CASSQGDLNHEQYF. CDR3 nucleotides: TGTGCCAGCAGCCAAGGGGACTTGAACCACGAGCAGTACTTC.

The rearrangement uses TRBV7-9 and TRBJ1-1; D might be TRBD1 (6 bases). This CDR3 is built from 12 residues. Germline loops: CDR1 SEHNR, CDR2 FQNEAQ (reference sequence). V was shortened by 5 bases and J by 4 bases, with 8 bases between the two germline ends. The CDR3 DNA sequence: TGTGCCAGCAGCAACAGGGCCACTGAAGCTTTCTTT. This gives the protein CASSNRATEAFF.

The rearrangement links TRBV7-3 to TRBJ2-2, with D possibly matching TRBD1 (6 bases). Germline V gene lookup returns CDR1 SGHTA and CDR2 FQGTGA. V was clipped by 5 bases and J by 6 bases, with 13 bases between them. The CDR3 loop spans 14 amino acids. The CDR3 DNA sequence: TGTGCCAGCAGCCCTCAACAGGGTCCCGGGGAGCTGTTTTTT. Translation: CASSPQQGPGELFF.

The V call is TRBV7-9, the J call TRBJ2-5, with D possibly TRBD2 on 6 matching bases. This CDR3 is 14 amino acids long. V lost 3 bases to trimming and J lost 3 bases, with 11 bases between them. In germline, CDR1 is SEHNR, CDR2 FQNEAQ (reference sequence). CDR3 residues: CASSFRLGEETQYF. Written as DNA, the CDR3 is TGTGCCAGCAGCTTCAGACTAGGGGAAGAGACCCAGTACTTC.

This chain links TRBV28 with TRBJ1-6; 7 bases agree with TRBD1. The length of the CDR3 is 15 residues. The germline gives CDR1 MDHEN, CDR2 SYDVKM. V shed 6 bases and J 7 bases; nucleotides not matched to a gene: 9. The CDR3, as DNA: TGTGCCAGCAGCGGCTCAGACAGGGCAAATTCACCCCTCCACTTT. Its protein is CASSGSDRANSPLHF.

J is TRBJ2-3 and V is TRBV10-2; D could derive from TRBD1 or TRBD2 (6 bases each). Per the germline V gene, CDR1 is WSHSY and CDR2 is SAAADI. V was trimmed by 1 base and J by 3 bases, leaving 11 bases between them. The CDR3 contains 15 residues. The DNA for the CDR3 is TGCGCCAGCAGTGAGTTCGGGGGCCGGACAGATACGCAGTATTTT. Its protein is CASSEFGGRTDTQYF.

This clone showed up just a few times. The chain uses TRBV9 and TRBJ2-1, with 7 bases aligning to TRBD1. CDR1 and CDR2 (germline): SGDLS, YYNGEE. V gave up 0 bases and J gave up 4 bases; unmatched junction bases: 7. The CDR3 consists of 16 residues. The CDR3 region has the DNA TGTGCCAGCAGCGTAGCACCCCAGGGGGTTTACAATGAGCAGTTCTTC. Its protein product is CASSVAPQGVYNEQFF.

The rearrangement uses TRBV12-3 or TRBV12-4 and TRBJ2-5; D uncertain. This CDR3 region has 13 residues. V lost 8 bases and J 0 bases, leaving 10 bases between the germline ends. In DNA form, the CDR3 reads TGTGCCAGCGGCTCCCACGACCAAGAGACCCAGTACTTC. Translated, it gives CASGSHDQETQYF.

This chain joins TRBV7-9 and TRBJ2-7, with TRBD2 as a possible D gene (7 bases). The CDR3 totals 16 residues. In germline, CDR1 is SEHNR, CDR2 FQNEAQ (reference sequence). V was cut by 1 base and J by 2 bases, with 15 bases left in between. The CDR3 reads CASSLEGGPSAYEQYF. The DNA for the CDR3 is TGTGCCAGCAGCTTAGAGGGGGGGCCGTCAGCCTACGAGCAGTACTTC. Based on the CDR3 plus reference TRBV7-9 and TRBJ2-7, the full variable domain is DTGVSQNPRHKITKRGQNVTFRCDPISEHNRLYWYRQTLGQGPEFLTYFQNEAQLEKSRLLSDRFSAERPKGSFSTLEIQRTEQGDSAMYLCASSLEGGPSAYEQYFGPGTRLTVT.

This clone was recorded only once. The CDR3: CASSLVGSTGFYGYTF. The CDR3, as DNA: TGTGCCAGCAGCTTAGTCGGCTCAACAGGGTTCTATGGCTACACCTTC. The chain joins TRBV7-9 to TRBJ1-2; weak D call: TRBD1 (6 bases). This CDR3 region has 16 residues. Germline V gives CDR1 SEHNR, CDR2 FQNEAQ (reference sequence). With 1 base removed from V and 4 bases from J, the gap between germline ends came to 16 bases. The full variable domain, rest sourced from reference TRBV7-9 and TRBJ1-2, is DTGVSQNPRHKITKRGQNVTFRCDPISEHNRLYWYRQTLGQGPEFLTYFQNEAQLEKSRLLSDRFSAERPKGSFSTLEIQRTEQGDSAMYLCASSLVGSTGFYGYTFGSGTRLTVV.

The chain uses TRBV7-9 and TRBJ1-3; 9 nucleotides agree with TRBD1. The germline V gene has CDR1 SEHNR and CDR2 FQNEAQ (reference sequence). The CDR3 has 13 residues. Trimming took 4 bases from V and 9 from J; bases not matched to a gene: 4. CDR3 nucleotides: TGTGCCAGCAGCTGGGGACAGGGCAGCACCATATATTTT. It specifies CASSWGQGSTIYF.

This clone came up a few times. The chain combines TRBV12-3 or TRBV12-4 with TRBJ2-7, with TRBD2 as a possible D gene (5 bases). This CDR3 contains 13 residues. The V end was cut by 6 bases, the J end by 4 bases, with 13 bases between. The DNA of the CDR3 is TGTGCCAGCAGCCAGGAATGGACTTACGAGCAGTACTTC. Amino acids: CASSQEWTYEQYF.

The table lists this clone with a count of one. The chain has TRBV3-1 (or the pseudogene TRBV3-2) and TRBJ1-2; D gene uncertain. Looked up from germline, CDR1 is LGHDT and CDR2 is YNNKEL (reference sequence). CDR3 length: 13 amino acids. V lost 0 bases and J lost 3, with 5 bases in between. The CDR3 sequence: CASSQEEYYGYTF. CDR3 sequence (DNA): TGTGCCAGCAGCCAAGAGGAGTACTATGGCTACACCTTC.

This chain connects TRBV2 to TRBJ1-4; D may be TRBD1 (6 bases). Germline-derived CDR1 and CDR2 are SNHLY and FYNNEI. V lost 3 bases, J lost 4 bases, and 12 bases lay in between. The CDR3 is 15 amino acids. CDR3 DNA: TGTGCCAGCAGTGAGTTGACAGGATATAATGAAAAACTGTTTTTT. Translation gives CASSELTGYNEKLFF.

This clone has only one observation. This sequence joins TRBV5-1 and TRBJ1-3, with 10 bases that match TRBD1. The CDR3 runs to 16 residues. V was pared by 3 bases and J by 1 base, with 4 bases of the junction left unmatched. Germline loops: CDR1 SGHRS, CDR2 YFSETQ. The CDR3 DNA sequence: TGCGCCAGCAGCTCACGACAGGGGGCTTCTGGAAACACCATATATTTT. Translation: CASSSRQGASGNTIYF.

This clone showed up just a few times. The V call is TRBV30, the J call TRBJ1-5; no reliable D call. Germline-derived CDR1 and CDR2 are GTSNPN and SVGIG (reference sequence). The CDR3 runs to 13 residues. V shed 3 bases and J shed 7 bases, with 13 bases lying between them. The CDR3, as DNA: TGTGCCTGGAGCTCGATGACCGGGCAGCCCCAGCATTTT. This sequence encodes CAWSSMTGQPQHF.

CDR3 nucleotide sequence: TGCAGCGTTGTTGGACAGCTGAACACTGAAGCTTTCTTT. Translating it yields CSVVGQLNTEAFF. This sequence joins TRBV29-1 and TRBJ1-1; possibly TRBD1 for D (6 bases). V dropped 4 bases and J dropped 0 bases, with 9 bases sitting between them. This CDR3 comprises 13 residues. The germline V gene encodes CDR1 SQVTM and CDR2 ANQGSEA.

The J gene is TRBJ1-5, the V gene TRBV11-2; tentative D call: TRBD1 (5 bases). Trimming left V 3 bases short and J 6 bases short, with 15 bases between. This CDR3 is built from 15 residues. CDR1 and CDR2 (germline): SGHAT, FQNNGV. The CDR3 DNA sequence: TGTGCCAGCAGCTTGGGGGGAGGAGTCGGTCAGCCCCAGCATTTT. Translation: CASSLGGGVGQPQHF.

The chain carries TRBV6-5 and TRBJ1-2, with D perhaps matching TRBD1 (6 bases). The CDR3 has 13 residues. Germline CDR1 and CDR2: MNHEY and SVGAGI. V dropped 7 bases and J dropped 4 bases, with 13 bases sitting between them. In DNA form, the CDR3 reads TGTGCCAGCACCGGACAGCCAACCTATGGCTACACCTTC. Encoded protein: CASTGQPTYGYTF.

The gene calls are TRBV5-1 and TRBJ2-2; TRBD1 agrees at 10 bases. The V segment lost 7 bases and the J segment 5 bases; nucleotides outside the gene matches: 8. Germline loops: CDR1 SGHRS, CDR2 YFSETQ. The CDR3 totals 15 residues. The DNA of the CDR3 is TGCGCCAGCCAAAATCGGACAGGGGGTACCGGGGAGCTGTTTTTT. Its protein is CASQNRTGGTGELFF.